This T cell receptor beta chain was sequenced for a study of blood T cell repertoires in COVID-19. Ages ranged from about 18 to 89 years, with residence in about 24 US areas. V lost 2 bases, J lost 0 bases, and 7 bases stayed unmatched. The CDR3 covers 18 residues. Germline CDR1 is SGHVS and CDR2 is FQNEAQ. The data were produced by immunoSEQ multiplex PCR, yet TCRdb's version contains in-frame clones alone and is incomplete. The sample lists about 310,000 clones; over 75% were seen once. This clonotype was sampled from a woman between 35 and 50 years old who had recovered from COVID-19. Sequences were obtained from PBMCs or T cells enriched from blood (not recorded which). V gene TRBV7-8 combines with J gene TRBJ2-1; 10 nucleotides match TRBD2. The CDR3 is CASSLLAGAPSSYNEQFF. For the CDR3, the DNA is TGTGCCAGCAGCTTACTAGCGGGGGCCCCGAGCTCCTACAATGAGCAGTTCTTC.